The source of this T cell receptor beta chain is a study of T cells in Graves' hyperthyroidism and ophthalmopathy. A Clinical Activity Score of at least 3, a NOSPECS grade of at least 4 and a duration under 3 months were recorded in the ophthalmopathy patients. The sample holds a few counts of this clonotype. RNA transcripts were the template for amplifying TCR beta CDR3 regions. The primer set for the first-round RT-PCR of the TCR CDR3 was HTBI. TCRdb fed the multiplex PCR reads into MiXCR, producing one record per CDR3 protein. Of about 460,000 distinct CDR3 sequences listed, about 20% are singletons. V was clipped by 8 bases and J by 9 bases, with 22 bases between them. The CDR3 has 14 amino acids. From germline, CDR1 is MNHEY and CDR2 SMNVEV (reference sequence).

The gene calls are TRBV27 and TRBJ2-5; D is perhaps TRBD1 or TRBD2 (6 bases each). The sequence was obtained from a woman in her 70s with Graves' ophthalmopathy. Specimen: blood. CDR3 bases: TGTGCCAGCGCTCCCTCGGGGGACATTGGGGCCCAGTACTTC. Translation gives CASAPSGDIGAQYF.